This T cell receptor beta chain was sequenced during a study of long-term antiretroviral therapy in people with HIV. Across the study: Sampling started about a decade before the 2015 immediate-ART recommendation.

V lost 1 base and J lost 1, with 14 bases in between. CDR3 size: 17 residues. The germline V gene encodes CDR1 SGHDT and CDR2 YYEEEE. With survey level as its setting, the immunoSEQ assay was v3.0. The assay was immunoSEQ multiplex PCR, and TCRdb's table has in-frame clones only and misses some. The table lists some 43,000 clones, roughly 86% of them singletons. With regard to this clone: Antigen: not known.

Study-level results: Pre-ART clonal expansion yielded clones that dominated the repertoire at all time points. Blood specimens, gathered between about 2004 and 2018, were possibly obtained under older ART regimens.

The sample here was unsorted PBMCs, taken 0.1 years before starting antiretroviral therapy. The chain employs TRBV5-6 and TRBJ2-2; D may be TRBD2 (5 bases). This receptor was taken from a woman aged 50 to 60 with HIV. For the CDR3, the DNA is TGTGCCAGCAGCTTGTCAGGACTGACCGAGAACACCGGGGAGCTGTTTTTT. It translates to CASSLSGLTENTGELFF.